These T cell receptor beta chains were read from a single sample in a study of control samples from healthy donors and cancer patients. Measured with immunoSEQ multiplex PCR; TCRdb has only the in-frame clones, and not every one. The top ten clones hold 1% of a sample with some 150,000 clones, over 90% of them seen once. Sequencing was carried out using blood. The origin of the receptors is a woman aged 30 to 39 in good health. Both conserved end residues are trimmed from each CDR3. Clone sizes are given selectively: once, few, many, or a class where the clone is expanded.

j_gene	abundance	v_gene	CDR3aa
TRBJ1-6	NA	TRBV3-1/TRBV3-2	ASSPTAYNSPLH
TRBJ1-4	NA	TRBV27	ASSSYRVGPNEKLF
TRBJ2-7	NA	TRBV3-1/TRBV3-2	ASSQDLYRESYEQY
TRBJ2-1	NA	TRBV29-1	SVEPGGQDEQF
TRBJ2-7	NA	TRBV28	ASRPGLAGAYEQY
TRBJ1-5	NA	TRBV2	ASSGTYSNQPQH
TRBJ1-2	NA	TRBV2	ASSESGLIYGYT
TRBJ1-5	NA	TRBV19	ASSIDLAGGFLNQPQH
TRBJ2-3	NA	TRBV18	ASSPTSGRTTSTDTQY
TRBJ2-7	NA	TRBV11-3	ASSPGGGGSYEQY
TRBJ2-6	NA	TRBV7-3	ASSTWAGSGANVLT
TRBJ1-2	NA	TRBV19	ASSILVGEGYT
TRBJ1-2	NA	TRBV7-9	ASSPDRVGYT
TRBJ2-6	once	TRBV5-4	ASSLFPGDRSGANVLT
TRBJ2-1	NA	TRBV6-5	ASRGIRAEYNEQF
TRBJ1-1	NA	TRBV29-1	SVGTLSTEAF
TRBJ2-1	NA	TRBV7-9	ASSSWTVYNEQF
TRBJ2-2	NA	TRBV7-3	ASSRGGTGELF
TRBJ1-4	NA	TRBV6-5	ASLGVINEKLF
TRBJ2-3	NA	TRBV18	ASSLVSGKTTDTQY
TRBJ1-6	NA	TRBV30	AWSTRTAYNSPLH
TRBJ1-5	NA	TRBV27	ASSLGSHQPQH
TRBJ2-7	NA	TRBV3-1/TRBV3-2	ASSQGGGVRYEQY
TRBJ1-4	NA	TRBV15	ATSRGGGANEKLF
TRBJ2-1	NA	TRBV11-3	ASSSDLGGGFVNEQF
TRBJ2-3	once	TRBV19	ASSIVGPTDTQY
TRBJ2-6	NA	TRBV19	ASSTLGVPSSGANVLT
TRBJ1-1	NA	TRBV10-3	AIKERTDGQGTEAF
TRBJ2-7	NA	TRBV28	ASSLLVSGDLY
TRBJ2-2	NA	TRBV28	ASKQVNTGELF
TRBJ1-3	NA	TRBV5-6	ASRPQGGRNTIY
TRBJ1-6	NA	TRBV6-5	ASSSVAVSPLH
TRBJ2-3	NA	TRBV10-3	AISESWGGLAGETDTQY
TRBJ2-4	NA	TRBV15	ATRSRDRNIQY
TRBJ2-7	NA	TRBV30	AWTTDNTYEQY
TRBJ2-3	NA	TRBV7-8	ASIDKRGGSTDTQY
TRBJ2-3	once	TRBV2	ASSGGLAGSTDTQY
TRBJ1-1	NA	TRBV7-9	ASSLQTNTEAF
TRBJ2-2	few	TRBV3-1/TRBV3-2	AAAGLTGTGELF
TRBJ2-2	NA	TRBV30	AWSVGTSGRGAGELF
TRBJ1-2	NA	TRBV29-1	SVDQGGYT
TRBJ1-3	NA	TRBV13	ASSLMGNTIY